These 14 T cell receptor beta chains came from one sample sequenced in a study of blood T cell repertoires in COVID-19. Generated by immunoSEQ multiplex PCR, the TCRdb table keeps only in-frame clones and is missing some. This table holds 150,000 to 200,000 clones, approximately 81% found once. The specimen was peripheral blood. The receptors shown here come from a woman between 70 and 85 years old with COVID-19, enrolled during active disease.

On this clone: Germline and junction disagree at one end, which may indicate a read error. The same CDR3 arises from other DNA sequences in this sample as well. The J gene is TRBJ2-1, the V gene TRBV4-1, with a possible D match to TRBD1 (6 bases). The V gene's germline CDR1 is MGHRA and CDR2 YSYEKL. There are 12 residues in the CDR3. The DNA for the CDR3 is TGCGCTAGCAGCCAAGTAACAGGGAGAAAGTTCTTC. Protein: CASSQVTGRKFF.

V usage is TRBV7-9 and J usage is TRBJ2-5, with TRBD1 matching over 9 bases. Germline CDR1 SEHNR, CDR2 FQNEAQ (reference sequence). Germline trimming cut 6 bases from V and 4 bases from J; bases unmatched to any gene: 6. This CDR3 has 14 amino acids. The CDR3 DNA reads TGTGCCAGCAGTCATACGGACAGGGGAGAGACCCAGTACTTC. Translated, it gives CASSHTDRGETQYF.

V gene TRBV25-1 combines with J gene TRBJ1-2, with D possibly TRBD1 on 5 matching bases. The CDR3 length is 16 residues. The V and J ends lost 3 bases and 4 bases respectively, with 18 bases between them. Germline CDR1 and CDR2: MGHDK and SYGVNS. CDR3: CASSDPSRGWGYGYTF. Here the CDR3 DNA reads TGTGCCAGCAGTGACCCATCAAGGGGTTGGGGCTATGGCTACACCTTC.

The gene calls are TRBV11-3 and TRBJ1-5; no clear D. Germline-derived CDR1 and CDR2 are SGHNT and YENEEA. V lost 1 base and J 5 bases, leaving 12 bases between the germline ends. The CDR3 is made up of 15 amino acids. The CDR3 loop is CASSLVATSDQPQHF. CDR3 in DNA: TGTGCCAGCAGCTTAGTGGCGACATCCGATCAGCCCCAGCATTTT.

The chain has TRBV27 and TRBJ2-5; 8 bases align to TRBD2. Germline V gives CDR1 MNHEY, CDR2 SMNVEV (reference sequence). Losses at the gene ends were 5 bases for V and 2 bases for J; bases not matched to a gene: 16. The CDR3 covers 18 residues. The CDR3 loop reads CASSPDNWGLAGQETQYF. For the CDR3, the DNA is TGTGCCAGCAGTCCCGATAACTGGGGATTAGCGGGACAAGAGACCCAGTACTTC.

The rearrangement joins TRBV10-3 to TRBJ1-2; TRBD1 is a possible D gene (6 bases). This CDR3 spans 12 amino acids. V was trimmed by 4 bases and J by 8 bases, leaving 11 bases between them. CDR1 ENHRY and CDR2 SYGVKD come from the germline V gene. CDR3 residues: CAISAGQFGYTF. The CDR3 DNA follows: TGTGCCATCAGTGCCGGACAGTTCGGCTACACCTTC.

The chain is built from TRBV6-5 and TRBJ1-2; D call uncertain. The V and J ends lost 5 bases and 8 bases respectively, with 21 bases between them. Per the germline V gene, CDR1 is MNHEY and CDR2 is SVGAGI. The CDR3 is made up of 15 amino acids. CDR3 amino acids: CASSLGGGLSFGYTF. The CDR3 DNA reads TGTGCCAGCAGTCTCGGCGGCGGACTATCATTCGGCTACACCTTC.

The gene calls are TRBV5-1 and TRBJ1-2; 8 nucleotides match TRBD1. Germline loops: CDR1 SGHRS, CDR2 YFSETQ. The length of the CDR3 is 14 residues. V was pared by 4 bases and J by 6 bases, with 8 bases of the junction left unmatched. The CDR3 DNA reads TGCGCCAGCAGCGATAGACAGGGGATGAATGGCTACACCTTC. Amino acids: CASSDRQGMNGYTF.

The V and J genes are TRBV27 and TRBJ2-7, with 8 positions matching TRBD2. With 4 bases clipped from V and 4 bases from J, the junction kept 15 bases outside the gene matches. In germline, CDR1 is MNHEY, CDR2 SMNVEV (reference sequence). The CDR3 is 17 residues long. As DNA, the CDR3 is TGTGCCAGCAGTTGGGTATGGGCGGGAGGATTGTCGTACGAGCAGTACTTC. Translating it yields CASSWVWAGGLSYEQYF.

The rearrangement links TRBV11-2 to TRBJ1-2; D remains ambiguous. The germline V gene has CDR1 SGHAT and CDR2 FQNNGV. This CDR3 region has 14 residues. Trimming cost V 6 bases and J 5 bases, with 16 bases left between them. CDR3 in DNA: TGTGCCAGCAGTCCCCACCCGGGTGGGTATGGCTACACCTTC. This codes for CASSPHPGGYGYTF.

This sequence joins TRBV18 and TRBJ2-5; the match to TRBD2 covers 8 bases. V lost 3 bases, J lost 3 bases, and 3 bases stayed unmatched. Germline V gene lookup returns CDR1 KGHSH and CDR2 LQKENI. The CDR3 has 14 residues. The CDR3 DNA reads TGTGCCAGCTCACCCGCGGGACTAGAAGAGACCCAGTACTTC. Translating gives CASSPAGLEETQYF.

CDR3 bases: TGTGCCAGCAGTCGAATAGGCAATCAGCCCCAGCATTTT. Its translation: CASSRIGNQPQHF. The chain has TRBV6-5 and TRBJ1-5; D is ambiguous. V was trimmed by 5 bases and J by 2 bases, leaving 7 bases between them. The CDR3 runs to 13 residues. Per germline, CDR1 MNHEY and CDR2 SVGAGI.

The chain recombines TRBV5-8 with TRBJ1-6; 10 nucleotides line up with TRBD1. V lost 4 bases and J lost 9; bases outside the gene matches: 7. This CDR3 has 15 amino acids. CDR1 and CDR2 from the germline V gene are SGHTS and YDEGEE. Written as DNA, the CDR3 is TGTGCCAGCAGCCAGACAGGGGGCGCTTTTTCACCCCTCCACTTT. This codes for CASSQTGGAFSPLHF.

The sample holds one count of this clone. The chain combines TRBV27 with TRBJ1-5; 12 nucleotides align to TRBD1. CDR3 length equals 16 residues. J was trimmed by 5 bases and V by 3 bases; bases with no gene match: 5. Per germline, CDR1 MNHEY and CDR2 SMNVEV (reference sequence). This CDR3 is CASSFPGTGGYQPQHF. The CDR3, as DNA: TGTGCCAGCAGTTTCCCCGGGACAGGGGGCTATCAGCCCCAGCATTTT.